Here is one T cell receptor (beta chain) with its context. This sample also contains other DNA sequences that code for the same CDR3. Looked up from germline, CDR1 is SGDLS and CDR2 is YYNGEE. The V gene lost 0 bases and the J gene lost 4 bases, with 11 bases spanning the gap. The length of the CDR3 is 15 residues. The record originates from a study of blood T cell repertoires in COVID-19. On the study more broadly: COVID-19 samples from acute and convalescent phases originated in the United States, Italy and Spain. Sources were T cells, B-cell-depleted T cells, or PBMCs; the material itself was cDNA or gDNA.

As handled by the study authors: Estimates of nucleated cell counts were drawn from the amplification of reference gene primers. Generated by immunoSEQ multiplex PCR, the TCRdb table keeps only in-frame clones and is missing some. V and J calls and clone size are as listed in that table; D and trimming were resolved from the DNA. The sample yields 350,000 to 550,000 clones, 80% to 90% seen once. This TCR derives from a woman in her twenties or thirties with acute or convalescent COVID-19. Sequencing was done on a sample of peripheral blood. The chain has TRBV9 and TRBJ2-1, with a weak D call TRBD2 (7 bases). The CDR3 loop is CASSVEGGTYNEQFF. CDR3 DNA sequence: TGTGCCAGCAGCGTAGAGGGGGGGACTTACAATGAGCAGTTCTTC.